The 18 T cell receptor beta chains below all came from one sample that was sequenced in a study of blood T cell repertoires in COVID-19. The method was immunoSEQ multiplex PCR; TCRdb's version includes in-frame clones alone and lacks a portion of them. Among roughly 190,000 clones listed, less than 90% were seen once. The sequenced sample consisted of peripheral blood. The receptors were gathered from a human donor in a cohort sampled during active COVID-19.

This sequence joins TRBV5-1 and TRBJ2-1; 8 bases align to TRBD2. The V and J ends lost 0 bases and 8 bases, in that order; junction bases with no gene match: 10. The germline CDR1 and CDR2 sequences are SGHRS and YFSETQ. The length of the CDR3 is 16 residues. The CDR3 reads CASSLVQGLGLHEQFF. The CDR3 DNA is TGCGCCAGCAGCTTGGTTCAGGGACTAGGTCTTCATGAGCAGTTCTTC.

This clone was seen a single time. This chain uses TRBV5-1 with TRBJ1-6; D is undetermined. V lost 0 bases to trimming and J lost 9 bases, with 13 bases between them. The CDR3 totals 15 residues. Germline lookup yields CDR1 SGHRS and CDR2 YFSETQ. CDR3 bases: TGCGCCAGCAGCTTGGCCACAGACACTGCTTCACCCCTCCACTTT. Its protein product is CASSLATDTASPLHF.

The chain recombines TRBV18 with TRBJ1-3, with D possibly TRBD1 on 5 matching bases. The CDR3 totals 17 residues. Trimming removed 0 bases at V and 0 bases at J, with 12 bases between. Germline values: CDR1 KGHSH, CDR2 LQKENI. The CDR3 protein is CASSPPAGPSSGNTIYF. CDR3 nucleotide sequence: TGTGCCAGCTCACCACCTGCAGGGCCCTCCTCTGGAAACACCATATATTTT.

The J gene is TRBJ2-5, the V gene TRBV10-3; 7 positions match TRBD1. Trimming cost V 7 bases and J 0 bases; bases outside gene matches: 8. This CDR3 is built from 15 residues. Per germline, CDR1 ENHRY and CDR2 SYGVKD. CDR3 in amino acids: CAINDRASDQETQYF. The CDR3 nucleotides are TGTGCCATCAACGACAGGGCCTCGGACCAAGAGACCCAGTACTTC.

V is TRBV20-1 and J is TRBJ1-1; 7 bases are a match to TRBD1. Germline loops: CDR1 DFQATT, CDR2 SNEGSKA (reference sequence). V shed 3 bases and J 1 base; nucleotides not matched to a gene: 5. The length of the CDR3 is 14 residues. Here the CDR3 reads CSASRWTGNTEAFF. Here the CDR3 DNA reads TGCAGTGCTAGTCGGTGGACAGGGAACACTGAAGCTTTCTTT.

The chain carries TRBV5-1 and TRBJ2-2, with 9 nucleotides matching TRBD2. Germline lookup yields CDR1 SGHRS and CDR2 YFSETQ. V was pared by 0 bases and J by 4 bases, with 4 bases of the junction left unmatched. This CDR3 region has 16 residues. CDR3 protein: CASSLGRGGRTGELFF. CDR3 in DNA: TGCGCCAGCAGCTTGGGGCGGGGGGGCCGCACCGGGGAGCTGTTTTTT.

This chain links TRBV6-5 with TRBJ1-1, with a possible D match to TRBD1 (6 bases). The V end was cut by 8 bases, the J end by 4 bases, with 11 bases between. The CDR3 loop spans 12 amino acids. CDR1 is MNHEY and CDR2 is SVGAGI in the germline V gene. The CDR3 protein is CASYGGATEAFF. For the CDR3, the DNA is TGTGCCAGCTACGGGGGGGCCACTGAAGCTTTCTTT.

The V and J genes are TRBV11-3 and TRBJ2-3; 10 nucleotides line up with TRBD2. This CDR3 is built from 16 residues. CDR1 SGHNT and CDR2 YENEEA come from the germline V gene. V lost 4 bases, J lost 2 bases, and 6 bases stayed unmatched. The CDR3 here is CASSSGTSDYTDTQYF. In nucleotides, the CDR3 is TGTGCCAGCAGCTCTGGGACTAGCGACTACACAGATACGCAGTATTTT.

CDR3 nucleotide sequence: TGTGCCAGCAGTTCCCAACAGGGTTGGAGGAATGAGCAGTTCTTC. Its translation: CASSSQQGWRNEQFF. The J gene is TRBJ2-1, the V gene TRBV7-9; a possible D gene is TRBD1 (6 bases). Germline CDR1 and CDR2: SEHNR and FQNEAQ (reference sequence). Trimming left V 6 bases short and J 7 bases short, with 19 bases between. The CDR3 consists of 15 residues.

The rearrangement joins TRBV6-2 or TRBV6-3 to TRBJ1-1; 7 bases agree with TRBD1. Trimming took 3 bases from V and 11 from J; bases not matched to a gene: 9. This CDR3 comprises 13 residues. The germline V gene has CDR1 MNHEY and CDR2 SVGEGT. The CDR3 loop reads CASSYGAQGVAFF. DNA for the CDR3: TGTGCCAGCAGTTATGGCGCGCAGGGGGTTGCTTTCTTT.

V usage is TRBV10-3 and J usage is TRBJ2-7; D perhaps matches TRBD1 (6 bases). V was clipped by 2 bases and J by 4 bases, with 6 bases between them. CDR3 length equals 12 residues. The germline V gene encodes CDR1 ENHRY and CDR2 SYGVKD. CDR3 sequence (DNA): TGTGCCATCAGTGAGCAGGGGTACGAGCAGTACGTC. This sequence encodes CAISEQGYEQYV.

The gene calls are TRBV9 and TRBJ1-2, with 7 bases aligning to TRBD1. Unmatched junction bases numbered 7, after V lost 4 bases and J lost 4 bases. Germline CDR1 is SGDLS and CDR2 is YYNGEE. The CDR3 loop spans 14 amino acids. Written as DNA, the CDR3 is TGTGCCAGCAGCCTTACCGGGACAGTCTATGGCTACACCTTC. Its translation: CASSLTGTVYGYTF.

The rearrangement joins TRBV5-1 to TRBJ1-4; no definite D call. This CDR3 is 15 amino acids long. Germline V gives CDR1 SGHRS, CDR2 YFSETQ. Between the trimmed V and J ends, which lost 0 bases and 0 bases, there was a span of 6 bases. The DNA of the CDR3 is TGCGCCAGCAGCTTGGTCGGGTCAACTAATGAAAAACTGTTTTTT. Its translation: CASSLVGSTNEKLFF. The variable domain in full, with the rest retrieved from reference TRBV5-1 and TRBJ1-4, is KAGVTQTPRYLIKTRGQQVTLSCSPISGHRSVSWYQQTPGQGLQFLFEYFSETQRNKGNFPGRFSGRQFSNSRSEMNVSTLELGDSALYLCASSLVGSTNEKLFFGSGTQLSVL.

This chain links TRBV6-6 with TRBJ2-7, with D perhaps TRBD1 (6 bases). CDR1 and CDR2 from the germline V gene are MNHNY and SVGAGI (reference sequence). V was clipped by 6 bases and J by 3 bases, with 12 bases between them. The CDR3 runs 13 residues. This chain's CDR3 is CASSRGQVYEQYV. CDR3 coding DNA: TGTGCCAGCAGCAGGGGACAAGTCTACGAGCAGTACGTC.

This clone has just one count. The rearrangement links TRBV6-5 to TRBJ2-7; 9 bases line up with TRBD1. The junction had 5 bases not matched to a gene; V was cut back by 5 bases and J by 3 bases. Germline assignment: CDR1 MNHEY and CDR2 SVGAGI. This CDR3 is 14 amino acids long. The CDR3 sequence is CASSKRQGVYEQYV. DNA of the CDR3: TGTGCCAGCAGTAAGCGACAGGGGGTCTACGAGCAGTACGTC.

This clone has a single count. CDR3 nucleotides: TGTGCCAGCAGCTTGGTTGGCAGCGTCAATGAGCAGTTCTTC. This codes for CASSLVGSVNEQFF. The chain links TRBV5-4 to TRBJ2-1; no firm D call. The ends were cut back, 0 bases at V and 6 bases at J, with 10 bases in the middle. Germline CDR1 and CDR2: SGHNT and YYREEE (reference sequence). This CDR3 has 14 amino acids.

This clone was detected only once. The rearrangement joins TRBV20-1 to TRBJ1-1; tentatively, D is TRBD1 (5 bases). The CDR3 covers 11 residues. Germline CDR1 and CDR2: DFQATT and SNEGSKA (reference sequence). Trimming left V 5 bases short and J 7 bases short, with 11 bases between. The CDR3 DNA reads TGCAGTGCTGGACCGACAGTTGAAGCTTTCTTT. Its translation is CSAGPTVEAFF.

The rearrangement uses TRBV3-1 (or the pseudogene TRBV3-2) and TRBJ2-2, with D maybe TRBD2 (5 bases). Germline assignment: CDR1 LGHDT and CDR2 YNNKEL (reference sequence). The length of the CDR3 is 14 residues. V was pared by 4 bases and J by 4 bases, with 10 bases between. CDR3: CASSRGPSTGELFF. The CDR3 DNA reads as TGTGCCAGCAGCCGAGGGCCGAGCACCGGGGAGCTGTTTTTT.